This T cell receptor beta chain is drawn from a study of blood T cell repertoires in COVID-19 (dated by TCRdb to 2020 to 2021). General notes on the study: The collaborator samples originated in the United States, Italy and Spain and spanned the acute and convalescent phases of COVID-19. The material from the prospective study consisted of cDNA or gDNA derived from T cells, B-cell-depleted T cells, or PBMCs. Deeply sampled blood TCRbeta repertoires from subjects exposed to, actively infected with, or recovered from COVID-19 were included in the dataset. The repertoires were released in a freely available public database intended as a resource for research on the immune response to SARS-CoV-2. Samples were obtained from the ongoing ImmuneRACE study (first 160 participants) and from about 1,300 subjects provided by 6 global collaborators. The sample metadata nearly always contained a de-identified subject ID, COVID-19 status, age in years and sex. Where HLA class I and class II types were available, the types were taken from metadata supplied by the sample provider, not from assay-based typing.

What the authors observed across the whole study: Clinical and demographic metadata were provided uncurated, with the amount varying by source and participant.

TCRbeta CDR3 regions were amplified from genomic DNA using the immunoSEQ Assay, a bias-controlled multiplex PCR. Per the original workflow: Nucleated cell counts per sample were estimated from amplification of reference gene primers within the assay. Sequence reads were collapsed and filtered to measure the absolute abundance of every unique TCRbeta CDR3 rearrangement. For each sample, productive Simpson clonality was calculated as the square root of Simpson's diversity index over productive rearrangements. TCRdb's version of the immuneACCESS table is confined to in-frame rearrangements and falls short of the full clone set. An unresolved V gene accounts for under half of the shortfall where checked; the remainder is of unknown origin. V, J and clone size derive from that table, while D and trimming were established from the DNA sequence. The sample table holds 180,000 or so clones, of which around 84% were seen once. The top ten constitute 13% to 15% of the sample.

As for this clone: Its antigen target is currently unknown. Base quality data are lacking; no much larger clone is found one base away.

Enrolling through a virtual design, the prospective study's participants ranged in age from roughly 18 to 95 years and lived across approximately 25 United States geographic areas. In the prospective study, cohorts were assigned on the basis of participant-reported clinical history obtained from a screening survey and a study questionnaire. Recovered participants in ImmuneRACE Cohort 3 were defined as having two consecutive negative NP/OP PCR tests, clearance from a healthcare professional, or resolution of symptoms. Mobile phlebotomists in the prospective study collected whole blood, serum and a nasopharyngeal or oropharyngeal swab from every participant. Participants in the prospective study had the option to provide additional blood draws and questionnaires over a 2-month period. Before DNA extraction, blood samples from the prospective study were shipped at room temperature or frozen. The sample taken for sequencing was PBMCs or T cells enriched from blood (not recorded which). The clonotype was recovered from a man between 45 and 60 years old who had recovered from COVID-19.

The CDR3: CASSYRGEGRSQKQFF. The sequence in DNA is TGTGCCAGCAGTTACCGCGGGGAGGGAAGATCGCAAAAGCAGTTCTTC. Recombination connected TRBV6-2 or TRBV6-3 to TRBJ2-1; 7 bases in between match TRBD2. The CDR3 numbers 16 residues from cysteine through phenylalanine. Of all the DNA, just the CDR3 is kept, 48 bases in frame from base 1. V is cut back by 2 bases and J by 11 bases, with 15 bases in the junction unmatched. As encoded in the germline V gene, CDR1 is MNHEY while CDR2 is SVGEGT.